This entry lists 7 T cell receptor beta chains sequenced from one sample in a study of monozygotic twins with inflammatory bowel disease. Reanalyzing the 5' RACE reads, TCRdb keeps one entry per CDR3 protein, without DNA. The sample holds some 160,000 distinct CDR3 sequences. The sample consisted of blood. The receptors come from a human donor with ulcerative colitis or Crohn's disease, or a healthy co-twin of an affected twin (not recorded which).

The V call is TRBV29-1, the J call TRBJ2-1; the TCRdb call, TRBD1, lacks DNA for checking. The germline V gene encodes CDR1 SQVTM and CDR2 ANQGSEA. This CDR3 spans 11 amino acids. The CDR3: CSVVVTGGIFF.

This chain joins TRBV20-1 and TRBJ2-2; TCRdb calls TRBD2, which cannot be checked without DNA. The CDR3 contains 15 residues. Germline V gene lookup returns CDR1 DFQATT and CDR2 SNEGSKA (reference sequence). This chain's CDR3 is CSASGAGGPIGELFF.

The CDR3 reads CSARRQASNQPQHF. The rearrangement joins TRBV20-1 to TRBJ1-5. The CDR3 runs to 14 residues. From germline, CDR1 is DFQATT and CDR2 SNEGSKA (reference sequence).

The V gene is TRBV28, the J gene TRBJ2-7; TCRdb's D call of TRBD1 is untestable without DNA. The CDR3 runs 14 residues. Germline lookup yields CDR1 MDHEN and CDR2 SYDVKM. This CDR3 is CASSSYRVIYEQYF.

CDR3 amino acids: CASNQVNQPQHF. The chain uses TRBV28 and TRBJ1-5. CDR1 and CDR2 (germline): MDHEN, SYDVKM. The CDR3 loop spans 12 amino acids.

The V call is TRBV30, the J call TRBJ1-4. The CDR3 runs 12 residues. Per germline, CDR1 GTSNPN and CDR2 SVGIG (reference sequence). The chain's CDR3 is CAWSSQEEKLLF. Supplemented by reference TRBV30 and TRBJ1-4, the full variable domain reads SQTIHQWPATLVQPVGSPLSLECTVEGTSNPNLYWYRQAAGRGLQLLFYSVGIGQISSEVPQNLSASRPQDRQFILSSKKLLLSDSGFYLCAWSSQEEKLLFGSGTQLSVL.

The gene calls are TRBV12-3 or TRBV12-4 and TRBJ1-2; the D call from TCRdb, TRBD1, cannot be confirmed without DNA. The CDR3 has 19 residues. CDR3 in amino acids: CASTHPPGGRHWANYGYTF.